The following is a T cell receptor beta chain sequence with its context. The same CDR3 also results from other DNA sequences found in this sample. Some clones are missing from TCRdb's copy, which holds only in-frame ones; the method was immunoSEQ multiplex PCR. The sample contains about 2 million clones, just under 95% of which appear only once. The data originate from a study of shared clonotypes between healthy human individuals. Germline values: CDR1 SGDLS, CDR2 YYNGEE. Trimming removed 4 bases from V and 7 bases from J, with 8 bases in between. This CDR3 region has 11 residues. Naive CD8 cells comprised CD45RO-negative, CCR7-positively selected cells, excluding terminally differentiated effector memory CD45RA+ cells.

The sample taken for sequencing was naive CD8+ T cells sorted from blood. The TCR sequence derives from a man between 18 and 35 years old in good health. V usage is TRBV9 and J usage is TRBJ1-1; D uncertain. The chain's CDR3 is CASSPVGEAFF. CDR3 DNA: TGTGCCAGCAGCCCCGTCGGTGAAGCTTTCTTT.